These T cell receptor beta chains were read from a single sample in a study of blood T cell repertoires in COVID-19. Sequencing was performed with immunoSEQ multiplex PCR; in TCRdb, only in-frame clones are kept and a portion is missing. The sample yields roughly 100,000 clones, around 90% seen once. Input material: peripheral blood. The receptors come from a woman older than 75 in a cohort sampled during active COVID-19. Both conserved end residues are part of each CDR3. Fields, in order: D gene, clone size, J gene, V gene, CDR3 DNA, CDR3 protein. D genes are given only for firm matches. Some rows mark clone size as missing; the rest say once, few, many or name a class of expanded clone.

d_call: -; clone_size: -; j_call: TRBJ1-1; v_call: TRBV21-1; cdr3_nt: TGTGCCAGCAGCAAAAGACAGGGCGGCAGAGCTGAAGCTTTCTTT; cdr3_aa: CASSKRQGGRAEAFF
d_call: -; clone_size: -; j_call: TRBJ2-7; v_call: TRBV28; cdr3_nt: TGTGCCAGCAACTTTCCAGAGCAGTACTTC; cdr3_aa: CASNFPEQYF
d_call: -; clone_size: -; j_call: TRBJ2-1; v_call: TRBV7-9; cdr3_nt: TGTGCCAGCAGCTTTTCGTTGGTAGGAGGAAGGAACAATGAGCAGTTCTTC; cdr3_aa: CASSFSLVGGRNNEQFF
d_call: -; clone_size: -; j_call: TRBJ2-3; v_call: TRBV4-1; cdr3_nt: TGCGCCAGCAGCCAAATAGTCCTCTTCACAGATACGCAGTATTTT; cdr3_aa: CASSQIVLFTDTQYF
d_call: -; clone_size: -; j_call: TRBJ2-1; v_call: TRBV24-1; cdr3_nt: TGTGCCACCAGTGGCCGAACGGGGTTGGGGTATGAGCAGTTCTTC; cdr3_aa: CATSGRTGLGYEQFF
d_call: -; clone_size: -; j_call: TRBJ1-2; v_call: TRBV15; cdr3_nt: TGTGCCACCAGCAGAGATAGAGTAGGGGCTGGCTACACCTTC; cdr3_aa: CATSRDRVGAGYTF
d_call: TRBD2; clone_size: -; j_call: TRBJ2-5; v_call: TRBV5-1; cdr3_nt: TGCGCCAGCAGCTTCAGGACTAGGGAAGAGACCCAGTACTTC; cdr3_aa: CASSFRTREETQYF
d_call: TRBD1; clone_size: -; j_call: TRBJ2-1; v_call: TRBV10-1; cdr3_nt: TGCGCCAGCAGTGAGGGGACAGCCGACAATGAGCAGTTCTTC; cdr3_aa: CASSEGTADNEQFF
d_call: TRBD1; clone_size: -; j_call: TRBJ2-5; v_call: TRBV28; cdr3_nt: TGTGCCAGCAGTTTATCGGGGACAGGGTACGAGACCCAGTACTTC; cdr3_aa: CASSLSGTGYETQYF
d_call: -; clone_size: -; j_call: TRBJ1-2; v_call: TRBV28; cdr3_nt: TGTGCCAGCAGTTTAACACCTAACTATGGCTACACCTTC; cdr3_aa: CASSLTPNYGYTF
d_call: TRBD1; clone_size: -; j_call: TRBJ1-1; v_call: TRBV29-1; cdr3_nt: TGCAGCGTTGAAGATCGGACAGGGGCGAACACTGAAGCTTTCTTT; cdr3_aa: CSVEDRTGANTEAFF
d_call: TRBD1; clone_size: -; j_call: TRBJ2-7; v_call: TRBV11-2; cdr3_nt: TGTGCCAGCAGCCAGGGGACAGGGGCGACGTGGCCGAAGCAGTACTTC; cdr3_aa: CASSQGTGATWPKQYF
d_call: TRBD1; clone_size: -; j_call: TRBJ1-5; v_call: TRBV7-2; cdr3_nt: TGTGCCAGCAGCCCTCACAGGGGTTTTGGCAATCAGCCCCAGCATTTT; cdr3_aa: CASSPHRGFGNQPQHF
d_call: TRBD2; clone_size: once; j_call: TRBJ2-5; v_call: TRBV6-5; cdr3_nt: TGTGCCAGCAGTTTATCAGCGGGGGGGTTAGAGACCCAGTACTTC; cdr3_aa: CASSLSAGGLETQYF
d_call: -; clone_size: -; j_call: TRBJ2-7; v_call: TRBV5-6; cdr3_nt: TGTGCCAGCAGCTCCCAGGGGAGCTACGAGCAGTACTTC; cdr3_aa: CASSSQGSYEQYF
d_call: TRBD1; clone_size: -; j_call: TRBJ2-3; v_call: TRBV2; cdr3_nt: TGTGCCAGCAGCCCACAGGGGGTCGACACAGATACGCAGTATTTT; cdr3_aa: CASSPQGVDTDTQYF
d_call: -; clone_size: -; j_call: TRBJ1-3; v_call: TRBV5-1; cdr3_nt: TGCGCCAGCAGCTCGGACTTTGGAGGAAACACCATATATTTT; cdr3_aa: CASSSDFGGNTIYF
d_call: -; clone_size: -; j_call: TRBJ1-1; v_call: TRBV14; cdr3_nt: TGTGCCAGCAGCCCCGAGAGTCTGATTGGTTTCTTT; cdr3_aa: CASSPESLIGFF
d_call: -; clone_size: -; j_call: TRBJ1-3; v_call: TRBV7-9; cdr3_nt: TGTGCCAGCAGCAACGACCCCGGGTTGGGAAACACCATATATTTT; cdr3_aa: CASSNDPGLGNTIYF
d_call: TRBD2; clone_size: -; j_call: TRBJ2-5; v_call: TRBV9; cdr3_nt: TGTGCCAGCAGCGCTAGCGGGGAGACCCAGTACTTC; cdr3_aa: CASSASGETQYF
d_call: TRBD1; clone_size: -; j_call: TRBJ1-2; v_call: TRBV5-4; cdr3_nt: TGTGCCAGCAGCTTGGGAGGGGGCGCGATGTATGGCTACACCTTC; cdr3_aa: CASSLGGGAMYGYTF
d_call: TRBD2; clone_size: few; j_call: TRBJ2-1; v_call: TRBV6-1; cdr3_nt: TGTGCCAGCAGTGAAGAGCCCCCGACTAGCCCCAGCAATGAGCAGTTCTTC; cdr3_aa: CASSEEPPTSPSNEQFF
d_call: -; clone_size: -; j_call: TRBJ1-2; v_call: TRBV6-5; cdr3_nt: TGTGCCAGCAGTTACGGGCAGGGATCATTCTATGGCTACACCTTC; cdr3_aa: CASSYGQGSFYGYTF
d_call: -; clone_size: -; j_call: TRBJ1-1; v_call: TRBV9; cdr3_nt: TGTGCCAGCAGCGTGGACTTATCGAACACTGAAGCTTTCTTT; cdr3_aa: CASSVDLSNTEAFF
d_call: -; clone_size: once; j_call: TRBJ2-1; v_call: TRBV9; cdr3_nt: TGTGCCAGCAGCGTTATGAATGAGCAGTTCTTC; cdr3_aa: CASSVMNEQFF
d_call: TRBD2; clone_size: once; j_call: TRBJ2-1; v_call: TRBV9; cdr3_nt: TGTGCCAGCGGGTCCTCCAGCGGGGGGGGTTGGGAGCAGTTCTTC; cdr3_aa: CASGSSSGGGWEQFF
d_call: TRBD2; clone_size: few; j_call: TRBJ2-7; v_call: TRBV7-9; cdr3_nt: TGTGCCAGCAGCCTCGGGGGGAAGGGCGAGCAGTACTTC; cdr3_aa: CASSLGGKGEQYF
d_call: TRBD2; clone_size: -; j_call: TRBJ2-5; v_call: TRBV3-1/TRBV3-2; cdr3_nt: TGTGCCAGCAGCCAGGGGACTAGCGGGAGTGTGACCCAGTACTTC; cdr3_aa: CASSQGTSGSVTQYF